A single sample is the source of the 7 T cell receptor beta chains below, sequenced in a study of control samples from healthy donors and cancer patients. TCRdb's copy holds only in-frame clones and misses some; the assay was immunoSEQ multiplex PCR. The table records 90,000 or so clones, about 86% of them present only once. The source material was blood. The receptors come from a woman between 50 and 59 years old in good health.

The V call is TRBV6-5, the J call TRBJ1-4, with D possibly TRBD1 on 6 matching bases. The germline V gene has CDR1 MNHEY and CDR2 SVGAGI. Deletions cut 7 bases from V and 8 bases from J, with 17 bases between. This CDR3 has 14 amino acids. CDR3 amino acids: CASTPNRANEKLFF. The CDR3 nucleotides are TGTGCCAGCACCCCCAACAGGGCAAACGAAAAACTGTTTTTT.

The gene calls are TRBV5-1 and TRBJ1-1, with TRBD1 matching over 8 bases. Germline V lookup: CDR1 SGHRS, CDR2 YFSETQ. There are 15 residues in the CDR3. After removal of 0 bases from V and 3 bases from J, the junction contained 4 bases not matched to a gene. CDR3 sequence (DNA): TGCGCCAGCAGCTTGGCAGGGGGCGGGTACACTGAAGCTTTCTTT. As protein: CASSLAGGGYTEAFF.

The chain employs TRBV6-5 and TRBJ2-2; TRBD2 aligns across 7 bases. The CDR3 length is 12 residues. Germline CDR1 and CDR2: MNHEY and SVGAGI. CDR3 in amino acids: CGGGGDTGELFF. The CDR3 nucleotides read TGTGGGGGGGGAGGGGACACCGGGGAGCTGTTTTTT.

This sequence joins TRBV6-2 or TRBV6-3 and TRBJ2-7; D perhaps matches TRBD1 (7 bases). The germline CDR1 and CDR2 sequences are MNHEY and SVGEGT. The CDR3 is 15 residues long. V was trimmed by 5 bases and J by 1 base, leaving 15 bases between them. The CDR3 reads CASSGLAGGSYEQYF. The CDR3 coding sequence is TGTGCCAGCAGTGGCCTTGCAGGGGGGTCCTACGAGCAGTACTTC.

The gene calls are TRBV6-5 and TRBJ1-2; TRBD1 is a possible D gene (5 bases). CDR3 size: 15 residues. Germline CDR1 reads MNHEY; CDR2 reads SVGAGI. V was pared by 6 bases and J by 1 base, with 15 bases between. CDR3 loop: CASSPDMTFNYGYTF. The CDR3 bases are TGTGCCAGCAGCCCGGACATGACCTTTAACTATGGCTACACCTTC.

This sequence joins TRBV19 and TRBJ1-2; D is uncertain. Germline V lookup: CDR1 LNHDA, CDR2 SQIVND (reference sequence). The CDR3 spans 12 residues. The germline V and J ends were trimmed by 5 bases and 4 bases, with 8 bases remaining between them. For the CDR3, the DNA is TGTGCCAGTAGTCACGACGGCTATGGCTACACCTTC. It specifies CASSHDGYGYTF.

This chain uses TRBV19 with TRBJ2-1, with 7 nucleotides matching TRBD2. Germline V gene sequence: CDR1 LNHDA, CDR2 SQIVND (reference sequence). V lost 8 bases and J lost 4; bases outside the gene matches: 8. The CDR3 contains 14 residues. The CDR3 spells CASGGRAAYNEQFF. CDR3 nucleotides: TGTGCCAGTGGGGGGAGGGCCGCTTACAATGAGCAGTTCTTC.